These 16 T cell receptor beta chains were sequenced from one sample in a study of CD8 T cells in cerebrospinal fluid in Alzheimer's disease. For each CDR3 protein, TCRdb gives one entry from its re-call of the 10x single-cell sequencing reads, without DNA. In all, the sample yields roughly 500 distinct CDR3 sequences. Sequencing input: cerebrospinal fluid. These TCRs come from a human donor with Parkinson's disease.

Judged by frequency, this clonotype is medium-sized. The chain uses TRBV2 and TRBJ1-2; TCRdb proposes TRBD1, but this gene call is untestable without DNA. Looked up from germline, CDR1 is SNHLY and CDR2 is FYNNEI. The CDR3 runs 12 residues. CDR3 protein: CASSVRGDGYTF.

The V and J genes are TRBV30 and TRBJ2-7. The CDR3 is 12 residues long. Looked up from germline, CDR1 is GTSNPN and CDR2 is SVGIG (reference sequence). The CDR3 protein is CAWSGVYYEQYF.

This rearrangement joins TRBV20-1 to TRBJ1-2. This CDR3 has 15 residues. Germline values: CDR1 DFQATT, CDR2 SNEGSKA (reference sequence). The CDR3 here is CSALSSGAYNYGYTF.

J is TRBJ2-7 and V is TRBV19; TCRdb lists TRBD2, though no DNA is available to test this call. CDR1 LNHDA and CDR2 SQIVND come from the germline V gene (reference sequence). CDR3 length equals 15 residues. The CDR3 reads CASSISGGLDYEQYF. The full variable domain, its missing parts supplied by reference TRBV19 and TRBJ2-7, is DGGITQSPKYLFRKEGQNVTLSCEQNLNHDAMYWYRQDPGQGLRLIYYSQIVNDFQKGDIAEGYSVSREKKESFPLTVTSAQKNPTAFYLCASSISGGLDYEQYFGPGTRLTVT.

In terms of frequency, this clonotype is large (0.1 to 1%). This chain uses TRBV25-1 with TRBJ2-1. This CDR3 contains 11 residues. Germline CDR1 and CDR2: MGHDK and SYGVNS. CDR3 residues: CASSEINEQFF.

This chain joins TRBV30 and TRBJ1-1; the TCRdb call, TRBD1, lacks DNA for checking. Germline assignment: CDR1 GTSNPN and CDR2 SVGIG (reference sequence). The CDR3 length is 16 residues. The CDR3 is CAWSSAPTGAFFEAFF.

This clonotype is called medium-sized (0.01 to 0.1%) based on its frequency. The genes are TRBV27 and TRBJ1-1; without DNA, the TCRdb call of TRBD1 cannot be checked. The CDR3 is 17 amino acids. Germline V lookup: CDR1 MNHEY, CDR2 SMNVEV (reference sequence). The CDR3 loop is CASSPPQGAGTLAEAFF.

This clonotype is called medium-sized based on its frequency. The rearrangement links TRBV19 to TRBJ2-4; TCRdb picks TRBD2, but there is no DNA to check that call. Germline V lookup: CDR1 LNHDA, CDR2 SQIVND (reference sequence). The CDR3 contains 15 residues. The CDR3 reads CASSALNIAKNIQYF. Full variable domain (remainder filled in from reference TRBV19 and TRBJ2-4): DGGITQSPKYLFRKEGQNVTLSCEQNLNHDAMYWYRQDPGQGLRLIYYSQIVNDFQKGDIAEGYSVSREKKESFPLTVTSAQKNPTAFYLCASSALNIAKNIQYFGAGTRLSVL.

This clonotype ranks as medium-sized (0.01 to 0.1%) in terms of frequency. This rearrangement joins TRBV14 to TRBJ1-2; TCRdb picks TRBD1, but there is no DNA to check that call. The germline CDR1 and CDR2 sequences are SGHDN and FVKESK. CDR3 length: 13 residues. The CDR3 protein is CASSSDRNYGYTF. The complete variable domain, with remaining parts taken from reference TRBV14 and TRBJ1-2, reads EAGVTQFPSHSVIEKGQTVTLRCDPISGHDNLYWYRRVMGKEIKFLLHFVKESKQDESGMPNNRFLAERTGGTYSTLKVQPAELEDSGVYFCASSSDRNYGYTFGSGTRLTVV.

In terms of frequency, this clonotype is large. This chain links TRBV6-5 with TRBJ1-1; TCRdb reports TRBD1, a call that lacks DNA to check it against. This CDR3 region has 13 residues. Germline V gene lookup returns CDR1 MNHEY and CDR2 SVGAGI. The CDR3 region is CASNRDSDTEAFF.

In terms of frequency, this clonotype is medium-sized. The CDR3 sequence is CSAWDSNQPQHF. The chain couples TRBV20-1 to TRBJ1-5; checking the TCRdb D call of TRBD1 is not possible without DNA. The CDR3 extends over 12 amino acids. Germline V lookup: CDR1 DFQATT, CDR2 SNEGSKA (reference sequence).

This clonotype is labeled hyperexpanded based on frequency. J is TRBJ2-1 and V is TRBV11-2; there is no DNA to check the TCRdb D call of TRBD2. This CDR3 spans 12 amino acids. From germline, CDR1 is SGHAT and CDR2 FQNNGV. CDR3 protein: CASRVGPNEQFF.

By frequency, this clonotype registers medium-sized. V gene TRBV3-1 combines with J gene TRBJ2-5. Germline loops: CDR1 LGHDT, CDR2 YNNKEL (reference sequence). The CDR3 extends over 15 amino acids. CDR3 amino acids: CASSPRAVRKETQYF.

This clonotype is medium-sized by frequency. The genes are TRBV7-8 and TRBJ2-1; lacking DNA, the TRBD2 call made by TCRdb goes unchecked. The CDR3 runs to 16 residues. Germline V gene sequence: CDR1 SGHVS, CDR2 FQNEAQ. The CDR3 loop is CASSLEGLAGRDEQFF.

This clonotype is identified as medium-sized from frequency. This chain joins TRBV5-1 and TRBJ1-1; there is no DNA to check the TCRdb D call of TRBD1. The CDR3 runs 13 residues. CDR1 and CDR2 from the germline V gene are SGHRS and YFSETQ. The chain's CDR3 is CASKTGSNTEAFF.

This clonotype registers medium-sized (0.01 to 0.1%) by frequency. This rearrangement joins TRBV2 to TRBJ2-1; without DNA, the TCRdb call of TRBD2 cannot be checked. Germline CDR1 reads SNHLY; CDR2 reads FYNNEI. The CDR3 is made up of 13 amino acids. This CDR3 is CASSGLADNEQFF.